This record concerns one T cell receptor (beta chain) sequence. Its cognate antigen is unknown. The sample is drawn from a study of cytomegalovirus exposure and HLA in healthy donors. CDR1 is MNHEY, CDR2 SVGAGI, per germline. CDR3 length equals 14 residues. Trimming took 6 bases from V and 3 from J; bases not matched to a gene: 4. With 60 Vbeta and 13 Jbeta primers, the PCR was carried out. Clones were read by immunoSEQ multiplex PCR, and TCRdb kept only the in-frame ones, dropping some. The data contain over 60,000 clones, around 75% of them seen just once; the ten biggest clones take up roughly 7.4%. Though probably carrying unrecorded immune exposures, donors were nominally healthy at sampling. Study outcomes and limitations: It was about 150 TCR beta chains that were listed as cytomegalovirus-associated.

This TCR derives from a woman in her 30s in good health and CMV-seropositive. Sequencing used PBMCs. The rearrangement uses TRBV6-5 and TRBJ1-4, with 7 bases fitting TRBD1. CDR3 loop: CASSRQGANEKLFF. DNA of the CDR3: TGTGCCAGCAGCCGACAGGGTGCTAATGAAAAACTGTTTTTT.